Each of the 7 T cell receptor beta chains below was sequenced from the same sample in a study of Ad26.COV2.S vaccination and SARS-CoV-2 variants. Treatment defined: about 20 received Ad26.COV2.S at low or high dose, single or two shots; about 5 received placebo; per-sample allocation not given. The investigators took samples on day 63 after the first vaccine or placebo injection. The data were produced by immunoSEQ multiplex PCR, yet TCRdb's version contains in-frame clones alone and is incomplete. Here the sample spans roughly 320,000 clones, around 86% being singletons. The specimen was peripheral blood, collected in a trial of Ad26.COV2.S vaccine versus placebo. The source is a person aged 18-60 years who received the Ad26.COV2.S COVID-19 vaccine or a placebo.

The chain recombines TRBV11-3 with TRBJ2-5; 12 nucleotides line up with TRBD2. The junction had 4 bases not matched to a gene; V was cut back by 5 bases and J by 0 bases. CDR1 is SGHNT and CDR2 is YENEEA in the germline V gene. This CDR3 has 16 residues. Written as DNA, the CDR3 is TGTGCCAGCAGCCCGGGACTAGCGGGCCACCAAGAGACCCAGTACTTC. Translated: CASSPGLAGHQETQYF. The full variable domain, in which reference TRBV11-3 and TRBJ2-5 provide the parts outside the CDR3, is EAGVVQSPRYKIIEKKQPVAFWCNPISGHNTLYWYLQNLGQGPELLIRYENEEAVDDSQLPKDRFSAERLKGVDSTLKIQPAELGDSAVYLCASSPGLAGHQETQYFGPGTRLLVL.

The chain is built from TRBV12-3 or TRBV12-4 and TRBJ2-1, with a weak D call TRBD1 (6 bases). V was cut by 6 bases and J by 4 bases, with 10 bases left in between. This CDR3 region has 13 residues. This CDR3 reads CASSRGTYNEQFF. The CDR3 DNA reads TGTGCCAGCAGCCGTGGGACATACAATGAGCAGTTCTTC.

V gene TRBV13 combines with J gene TRBJ2-7; D is perhaps TRBD1 (6 bases). Germline assignment: CDR1 PRHDT and CDR2 FYEKMQ (reference sequence). V lost 0 bases to trimming and J lost 4 bases, with 10 bases between them. The CDR3 sequence is 14 residues long. In DNA form, the CDR3 reads TGTGCCAGCAGCTTAGGCCAGGGGTTTTACGAGCAGTACTTC. It specifies CASSLGQGFYEQYF.

J is TRBJ2-3 and V is TRBV5-1; D ambiguous. Germline V gene data show CDR1 as SGHRS and CDR2 as YFSETQ. Trimming took 0 bases from V and 0 from J, leaving 5 bases between them. The CDR3 spans 14 residues. In nucleotides, the CDR3 is TGCGCCAGCAGCTTGGAGCCAAGCACAGATACGCAGTATTTT. Translated: CASSLEPSTDTQYF.

The rearrangement uses TRBV5-1 and TRBJ2-7, with a possible D match to TRBD1 (6 bases). Germline-derived CDR1 and CDR2 are SGHRS and YFSETQ. This CDR3 has 12 amino acids. V lost 1 base and J 6 bases, leaving 8 bases between the germline ends. The CDR3 DNA is TGCGCCAGCAGCTTGAACAGGGCCGAGCAGTACTTC. Translated, it gives CASSLNRAEQYF.

The V call is TRBV6-4, the J call TRBJ1-1; 11 nucleotides agree with TRBD1. Germline V gene lookup returns CDR1 MRHNA and CDR2 SNTAGT. The CDR3 contains 14 residues. V lost 6 bases, J lost 3 bases, and 3 bases stayed unmatched. CDR3 sequence: CASSRDRGDTEAFF. The DNA for the CDR3 is TGTGCCAGCAGCCGGGACAGGGGGGACACTGAAGCTTTCTTT.

The table lists this clone with a count of one. The V and J genes are TRBV19 and TRBJ2-7; a possible D gene is TRBD2 (6 bases). Germline V lookup: CDR1 LNHDA, CDR2 SQIVND (reference sequence). V lost 5 bases, J lost 5 bases, and 10 bases lay in between. The CDR3 is 12 residues long. The DNA for the CDR3 is TGTGCCAGTAGTCCGGGGGTCCACGAGCAGTACTTC. Its translation: CASSPGVHEQYF.